These 30 T cell receptor beta chains originate from one sample sequenced in a study of Ad26.COV2.S vaccination and SARS-CoV-2 variants. Libraries were prepared by immunoSEQ multiplex PCR; TCRdb keeps only in-frame clonotypes and omits some of them. The table records hundreds of thousands of clones, 88% of them present only once. Treatment here: roughly 19 received Ad26.COV2.S at low or high dose, single or two shots; roughly 5 received placebo; per-sample allocation not given. Specimens were obtained on day 63 following the first vaccine or placebo injection. The source was peripheral blood, collected in a trial of Ad26.COV2.S vaccine versus placebo. Every receptor here comes from a person aged 18 to 59 who received the Ad26.COV2.S COVID-19 vaccine or a placebo.

The chain combines TRBV6-5 with TRBJ1-1, with D possibly matching TRBD1 (6 bases). This CDR3 has 13 amino acids. The V gene's germline CDR1 is MNHEY and CDR2 SVGAGI. Trimming took off 5 bases at V and 3 bases at J, with 10 bases between the two ends. CDR3 sequence reads: CASSTGSDTEAFF. For the CDR3, the DNA is TGTGCCAGCAGTACAGGGTCGGACACTGAAGCTTTCTTT.

The chain is built from TRBV5-1 and TRBJ2-7; D is perhaps TRBD1 (5 bases). Germline CDR1 SGHRS, CDR2 YFSETQ. The CDR3 runs 17 residues. V was trimmed by 3 bases and J by 2 bases, leaving 21 bases between them. The CDR3: CASSSPFSSTAPYEQYF. The CDR3 DNA reads TGCGCCAGCAGCTCACCGTTCTCCTCGACAGCCCCCTACGAGCAGTACTTC.

The chain recombines TRBV7-9 with TRBJ1-2, with D possibly matching TRBD1 (5 bases). In germline, CDR1 is SEHNR, CDR2 FQNEAQ (reference sequence). The V gene lost 4 bases and the J gene lost 8 bases, with 11 bases spanning the gap. This CDR3 is built from 12 residues. CDR3 sequence (DNA): TGTGCCAGCAGCTCAGGAGGACAAGGCTACACCTTC. It codes for CASSSGGQGYTF.

The rearrangement uses TRBV4-3 and TRBJ2-1; D is undetermined. CDR3 length equals 15 residues. V lost 0 bases, J lost 2 bases, and 8 bases lay in between. Germline CDR1 and CDR2: LGHNA and YSLEER. CDR3 region: CASSQDPVTYNEQFF. Here the CDR3 DNA reads TGCGCCAGCAGCCAAGATCCGGTAACCTACAATGAGCAGTTCTTC.

The chain is built from TRBV19 and TRBJ2-1; 7 nucleotides match TRBD1. The CDR3 is 14 amino acids. Germline assignment: CDR1 LNHDA and CDR2 SQIVND (reference sequence). V lost 3 bases, J lost 2 bases, and 1 base stayed unmatched. The CDR3 reads CASSIQGAYNEQFF. The CDR3 DNA follows: TGTGCCAGTAGTATCCAGGGGGCCTACAATGAGCAGTTCTTC.

The chain combines TRBV9 with TRBJ2-5; 7 positions agree with TRBD2. Trimming removed 1 base from V and 5 bases from J; junction bases left unmatched: 11. The germline V gene has CDR1 SGDLS and CDR2 YYNGEE. This CDR3 is built from 16 residues. CDR3 in DNA: TGTGCCAGCAGCGTATATCCCCTCGGGGGAGGGGAGACCCAGTACTTC. The encoded protein is CASSVYPLGGGETQYF.

The V gene is TRBV3-1 (or the pseudogene TRBV3-2), the J gene TRBJ2-5; D call uncertain. The germline CDR1 and CDR2 sequences are LGHDT and YNNKEL (reference sequence). V lost 1 base and J lost 4, with 1 base in between. The CDR3 consists of 11 residues. The CDR3: CASSQAETQYF. CDR3 bases: TGTGCCAGCAGCCAAGCAGAGACCCAGTACTTC.

The chain is built from TRBV10-3 and TRBJ2-3; tentative D call: TRBD1 (6 bases). The germline V gene has CDR1 ENHRY and CDR2 SYGVKD. Deletions cut 6 bases from V and 0 bases from J, with 16 bases between. The CDR3 sequence is 16 residues long. CDR3: CAIRPTGVKSTDTQYF. The CDR3 nucleotides are TGTGCCATCAGGCCGACAGGAGTAAAGAGCACAGATACGCAGTATTTT.

This chain joins TRBV5-4 and TRBJ1-1, with 8 bases aligning to TRBD1. Unmatched junction bases numbered 10, after V lost 2 bases and J lost 7 bases. CDR3 length: 15 amino acids. Looked up from germline, CDR1 is SGHNT and CDR2 is YYREEE (reference sequence). The CDR3 is CASSFLAGGRREAFF. The CDR3 bases are TGTGCCAGCAGCTTTTTGGCAGGGGGCCGTCGTGAAGCTTTCTTT.

This chain links TRBV4-1 with TRBJ2-1; the match to TRBD2 covers 9 bases. Germline values: CDR1 MGHRA, CDR2 YSYEKL. Germline trimming cut 3 bases from V and 10 bases from J; bases unmatched to any gene: 7. The CDR3 consists of 14 residues. CDR3 residues: CASSQTMLAGEQFF. The CDR3, as DNA: TGCGCCAGCAGCCAGACGATGCTAGCGGGAGAGCAGTTCTTC.

The chain joins TRBV2 to TRBJ1-5, with D possibly being TRBD1 (5 bases). V was shortened by 7 bases and J by 1 base, with 11 bases between the two germline ends. The length of the CDR3 is 14 residues. Germline CDR1 is SNHLY and CDR2 is FYNNEI. The CDR3, as DNA: TGTGCCAGCACGGGGGGGAGGAGCAATCAGCCCCAGCATTTT. It yields the protein CASTGGRSNQPQHF.

The chain links TRBV27 to TRBJ2-3; D is uncertain. Looked up from germline, CDR1 is MNHEY and CDR2 is SMNVEV (reference sequence). Trimming cost V 2 bases and J 1 base, with 13 bases left between them. The CDR3 is made up of 16 amino acids. Here the CDR3 DNA reads TGTGCCAGCAGTTTACGTGGGAATTCGGGCACAGATACGCAGTATTTT. Translating gives CASSLRGNSGTDTQYF.

V and J are TRBV5-4 and TRBJ2-3; D gene unclear. The germline V and J ends were trimmed by 1 base and 2 bases, with 5 bases remaining between them. CDR3 length: 13 residues. The germline CDR1 and CDR2 sequences are SGHNT and YYREEE (reference sequence). The CDR3 DNA is TGTGCCAGCAGCTTGTACGACACAGATACGCAGTATTTT. It specifies CASSLYDTDTQYF.

This chain joins TRBV28 and TRBJ1-1, with 10 positions matching TRBD1. Looked up from germline, CDR1 is MDHEN and CDR2 is SYDVKM. The CDR3 covers 14 residues. J was trimmed by 1 base and V by 6 bases; bases with no gene match: 2. The CDR3: CASRWDRGNTEAFF. CDR3 DNA: TGTGCCAGCAGATGGGACAGGGGGAACACTGAAGCTTTCTTT. Filled out from reference TRBV28 and TRBJ1-1, the complete variable domain reads DVKVTQSSRYLVKRTGEKVFLECVQDMDHENMFWYRQDPGLGLRLIYFSYDVKMKEKGDIPEGYSVSREKKERFSLILESASTNQTSMYLCASRWDRGNTEAFFGQGTRLTVV.

The chain links TRBV5-1 to TRBJ2-7, with D perhaps matching TRBD2 (7 bases). Per the germline V gene, CDR1 is SGHRS and CDR2 is YFSETQ. The V end lost 4 bases, the J end lost 0 bases, and 17 bases lay between the germline ends. The CDR3 sequence is 16 residues long. Here the CDR3 DNA reads TGCGCCAGCAGCCCCCGCGGGGGCCGAAGCTCCTACGAGCAGTACTTC. Amino acids: CASSPRGGRSSYEQYF.

This chain connects TRBV19 to TRBJ1-2, with 8 bases fitting TRBD1. CDR1 is LNHDA, CDR2 SQIVND, per germline (reference sequence). V shed 5 bases and J 6 bases; nucleotides not matched to a gene: 17. This CDR3 is built from 17 residues. CDR3 sequence reads: CASSFGTGSPAGDGYTF. Here the CDR3 DNA reads TGTGCCAGTAGTTTCGGGACAGGATCGCCGGCCGGAGATGGCTACACCTTC.

This clone was found once. The gene calls are TRBV5-6 and TRBJ2-1; possibly TRBD1 or TRBD2 for D (5 bases each). V lost 4 bases, J lost 0 bases, and 20 bases lay in between. CDR3 length: 18 amino acids. Germline values: CDR1 SGHDT, CDR2 YYEEEE. The CDR3, as DNA: TGTGCCAGCAGCGAATACCCAGGGAGTCTGAGCTCCTACAATGAGCAGTTCTTC. Its protein product is CASSEYPGSLSSYNEQFF.

The chain links TRBV10-3 to TRBJ2-7; D is ambiguous. V gave up 0 bases and J gave up 3 bases, with 9 bases separating them. This CDR3 is 14 amino acids long. CDR1 is ENHRY, CDR2 SYGVKD, per germline. The CDR3 bases are TGTGCCATCAGTGAGTCTGGGCAGCGCTACGAGCAGTACTTC. The encoded protein is CAISESGQRYEQYF.

The rearrangement joins TRBV12-3 or TRBV12-4 to TRBJ2-3; the D is unclear. V was pared by 5 bases and J by 13 bases, with 13 bases between. This CDR3 contains 11 residues. In DNA, the CDR3 is TGTGCCAGCAGTGTGAAGAGTGGAAAGTATTTT. Residues: CASSVKSGKYF.

This clone was seen only a few times. The V gene is TRBV30, the J gene TRBJ1-5, with unresolved D. Looked up from germline, CDR1 is GTSNPN and CDR2 is SVGIG (reference sequence). Trimming took off 0 bases at V and 2 bases at J, with 5 bases between the two ends. The CDR3 has 13 residues. CDR3 amino acids: CAWSVRGNQPQHF. The CDR3 region has the DNA TGTGCCTGGAGTGTACGCGGCAATCAGCCCCAGCATTTT.

V usage is TRBV6-2 or TRBV6-3 and J usage is TRBJ2-2; 9 nucleotides align to TRBD2. CDR1 MNHEY and CDR2 SVGEGT come from the germline V gene. This CDR3 region has 19 residues. V gave up 5 bases and J gave up 6 bases; unmatched junction bases: 19. The DNA of the CDR3 is TGTGCCAGCAGTAATCTTGGGGCTAGCGGGACAACACTTCCCGGGGAGCTGTTTTTT. This gives the protein CASSNLGASGTTLPGELFF.

V is TRBV5-6 and J is TRBJ1-6; TRBD1 aligns across 9 bases. Germline V gene data show CDR1 as SGHDT and CDR2 as YYEEEE. With V trimmed by 5 bases and J by 5 bases, 5 bases remained unmatched. This CDR3 region has 15 residues. The CDR3 DNA reads as TGTGCCAGCAGTCCCGGGACAGGGAATAATTCACCCCTCCACTTT. Amino acid sequence: CASSPGTGNNSPLHF.

V gene TRBV28 combines with J gene TRBJ2-4, with TRBD1 as a possible D gene (5 bases). From germline, CDR1 is MDHEN and CDR2 SYDVKM. Trimming left V 3 bases short and J 0 bases short, with 15 bases between. The CDR3 is 17 amino acids. In DNA form, the CDR3 reads TGTGCCAGCAGTTTGGGGCTCAGAGGCCTAGCCAAAAACATTCAGTACTTC. Amino acid sequence: CASSLGLRGLAKNIQYF.

The V and J genes are TRBV19 and TRBJ1-5, with D maybe TRBD1 (5 bases). Germline CDR1 LNHDA, CDR2 SQIVND (reference sequence). The CDR3 covers 15 residues. Between the trimmed V and J ends, which lost 0 bases and 2 bases, there was a span of 8 bases. The CDR3: CASSIDGRGNQPQHF. The CDR3 DNA follows: TGTGCCAGTAGTATAGACGGCAGGGGCAATCAGCCCCAGCATTTT.

The V and J genes are TRBV28 and TRBJ1-5, with D possibly TRBD1 on 5 matching bases. Trimming cost V 11 bases and J 2 bases, with 13 bases left between them. This CDR3 has 13 residues. CDR1 is MDHEN, CDR2 SYDVKM, per germline. In DNA form, the CDR3 reads TGTGCCCTTCAAGGAGGGGGCAATCAGCCCCAGCATTTT. The encoded protein is CALQGGGNQPQHF.

Details on this clone: The junction departs from the called germline gene at one end, perhaps through a read error. The genes are TRBV20-1 and TRBJ2-5; D call uncertain. Germline lookup yields CDR1 DFQATT and CDR2 SNEGSKA (reference sequence). This CDR3 comprises 11 residues. CDR3 in amino acids: CSARGPATTDF. DNA for the CDR3: TGCAGTGCTAGAGGTCCCGCAACTACGGACTTC.

The chain combines TRBV6-6 with TRBJ1-4, with 7 bases matching TRBD1. Germline trimming cut 10 bases from V and 7 bases from J; bases unmatched to any gene: 12. CDR1 is MNHNY and CDR2 is SVGAGI in the germline V gene (reference sequence). This CDR3 comprises 14 residues. CDR3 residues: CATSLPGQSEKLFF. CDR3 DNA sequence: TGTGCCACCTCCCTCCCGGGACAGTCTGAAAAACTGTTTTTT.

The chain joins TRBV28 to TRBJ2-7; 10 nucleotides match TRBD1. The CDR3 totals 12 residues. V was clipped by 6 bases and J by 6 bases; unmatched bases: 2. CDR1 and CDR2 from the germline V gene are MDHEN and SYDVKM. CDR3: CASRWTGGEQYF. CDR3 DNA sequence: TGTGCCAGCAGATGGACAGGGGGCGAGCAGTACTTC.

V and J are TRBV7-2 and TRBJ2-1, with 7 nucleotides matching TRBD2. V trimming: 1 base; J trimming: 9 bases; junction bases outside the gene matches: 21. This CDR3 has 19 residues. CDR1 is SGHTA, CDR2 FQGNSA, per germline. This CDR3 reads CASSLESGFRAGVRREQFF. For the CDR3, the DNA is TGTGCCAGCAGCTTAGAGAGTGGTTTCCGGGCGGGAGTCCGCCGTGAGCAGTTCTTC. The whole variable domain, remainder taken from reference TRBV7-2 and TRBJ2-1, is GAGVSQSPSNKVTEKGKDVELRCDPISGHTALYWYRQSLGQGLEFLIYFQGNSAPDKSGLPSDRFSAERTGGSVSTLTIQRTQQEDSAVYLCASSLESGFRAGVRREQFFGPGTRLTVL.

The J gene is TRBJ2-2, the V gene TRBV4-3; the D is unclear. Germline loops: CDR1 LGHNA, CDR2 YSLEER. The CDR3 consists of 14 residues. Trimming took off 5 bases at V and 5 bases at J, with 12 bases between the two ends. CDR3 nucleotides: TGCGCCAGCAGCAAAAAAGGGTGGACCGGGGAGCTGTTTTTT. Translated, it gives CASSKKGWTGELFF.